A selection of T cell receptor beta chains follows, all from one sample in a study of T cell clonotyping in hematopoietic cell transplantation. The protocol was immunoSEQ multiplex PCR, while the TCRdb copy is restricted to in-frame clones and leaves out a portion. The sample lists tens of thousands of clones; 85% to 90% were seen once. The sequences come from peripheral blood mononuclear cells, collected before stem cell transplant. The receptor set was obtained from a man between 60 and 75 years old with biphenotypic leukemia. Some clones in this sample may be carry-over from other donors' samples. Both conserved end residues are part of each CDR3. Each record gives: V gene, J gene, D gene, clone size, CDR3 DNA, CDR3 protein. A D gene is named only where the DNA matches it firmly. Some rows mark clone size as missing; the rest say once, few, many or name a class of expanded clone.

TRBV30	TRBJ2-2	TRBD1	-	TGTGCCTTCCGACAGGGCGAGTGGGGCGGGGAGCTGTTTTTT	CAFRQGEWGGELFF
TRBV27	TRBJ1-1	-	once	TGTGCCAGCAGTTTCACAGTTGATATGAACACTGAAGCTTTCTTT	CASSFTVDMNTEAFF
TRBV6-6	TRBJ2-1	TRBD2	-	TGTGCCAGCAGTTACTCACTCAGCGGGAACAATGAGCAGTTCTTC	CASSYSLSGNNEQFF
TRBV4-1	TRBJ2-7	TRBD2	-	TGCGCCAGCAGCAGCGGGACTTCGGAAGTTACATACGAGCAGTACTTC	CASSSGTSEVTYEQYF
TRBV30	TRBJ1-1	-	-	TGTGCCTGGAGTGTACAGGTGGACACTGAAGCTTTCTTT	CAWSVQVDTEAFF
TRBV4-1	TRBJ2-7	-	-	TGCGCCAGCAGCCGTTCATTGATAGACGAGCAGTACTTC	CASSRSLIDEQYF
TRBV14	TRBJ1-4	TRBD1	-	TGTGCCAGCAGCCAAGACCAGGGGGCTGGCGAAAAACTGTTTTTT	CASSQDQGAGEKLFF
TRBV10-3	TRBJ2-2	-	-	TGTGCCATCCCCCAGCAAGCGGCGAACACCGGGGAGCTGTTTTTT	CAIPQQAANTGELFF
TRBV7-9	TRBJ2-6	-	-	TGTGCCAGCAGCTTATCCAGGGGCTCTGGGGCCAACGTCCTGACTTTC	CASSLSRGSGANVLTF
TRBV9	TRBJ2-7	-	-	TGTGCCAGCAGCGTGGGACCCTCCTACGAGCAGTACTTC	CASSVGPSYEQYF
TRBV10-1	TRBJ1-1	TRBD1	-	TGCGCCAGCAGTGAGTCCGGGACAGGGGCCGAAGCTTTCTTT	CASSESGTGAEAFF
TRBV9	TRBJ2-2	-	-	TGTGCCAGCAGCGTAGGACGAACCGGGGAGCTGTTTTTT	CASSVGRTGELFF
TRBV7-8	TRBJ2-1	TRBD1	-	TGTGCCAGCAGCTGGGGACAGGGGCGCTATTCGGAAAGCTCCTACAATGAGCAGTTCTTC	CASSWGQGRYSESSYNEQFF
TRBV7-2	TRBJ2-7	-	-	TGTGCCAGCAGCTTCCGGGCGGTGGGCTACGAGCAGTACTTC	CASSFRAVGYEQYF
TRBV7-6	TRBJ2-5	-	few	TGTGCCAGCACCATGGGTGGGGGCCAAGAGACCCAGTACTTC	CASTMGGGQETQYF
TRBV29-1	TRBJ2-3	-	-	TGCAGCGGTTTAAGGGGGGGCAGGGGAGATACGCAGTATTTT	CSGLRGGRGDTQYF
TRBV9	TRBJ2-3	TRBD2	-	TGTGCCAGCAGCGTCGGGACTAGCGAGTTCACAGATACGCAGTATTTT	CASSVGTSEFTDTQYF
TRBV28	TRBJ2-3	TRBD1	-	TGTGCCAGCAGTTTATGGCGCCAGGGGGCGACCTTTCCAGATACGCAGTATTTT	CASSLWRQGATFPDTQYF
TRBV11-2	TRBJ2-5	-	-	TGTGCCAGCAGCTTAGTAGGGCAGTACAAAGAGACCCAGTACTTC	CASSLVGQYKETQYF
TRBV7-9	TRBJ1-2	-	-	TGTGCCAGCAGCTTTACCCCTCCGGGCTATGGCTACACCTTC	CASSFTPPGYGYTF